These 6 T cell receptor beta chains were sequenced from one sample in a study of T cell repertoires in cytomegalovirus infection. TCRdb re-called the reads through MiXCR, storing one row per CDR3 protein. Altogether 490,000 or so distinct CDR3 sequences are present, around 11% being singletons, with the ten largest covering about 9.4%. The sequencing input was PBMCs. All receptors derive from a human donor in good health (CMV status not recorded). Some clones in this sample may be carry-over from other donors' samples.

At least ten counts were recorded for this clonotype. The chain joins TRBV12-3 or TRBV12-4 to TRBJ1-1; TRBD1 matches 8 bases. V shed 10 bases and J 2 bases; nucleotides not matched to a gene: 6. The CDR3 covers 13 residues. The CDR3 is CAILDRGNTEAFF. The CDR3 DNA follows: TGTGCCATCCTAGACAGGGGAAACACTGAAGCTTTCTTT.

Here the CDR3 reads CASGEAGEGQPQHF. For the CDR3, the DNA is TGTGCTAGTGGCGAGGCAGGGGAGGGACAGCCCCAGCATTTT. The rearrangement joins TRBV12-5 to TRBJ1-5; a weak D match, TRBD1 (6 bases). Trimming cost V 6 bases and J 7 bases, with 16 bases left between them. This CDR3 has 14 residues. The V gene's germline CDR1 is LGHNT and CDR2 FRNRAP.

The J gene is TRBJ1-3, the V gene TRBV4-2, with TRBD1 matching 7 bases. The ends lost 2 bases at V and 6 bases at J; junction bases unmatched: 4. The germline CDR1 and CDR2 sequences are LGHNA and YNFKEQ. This CDR3 has 14 residues. The CDR3 is CASSQPTGENTIYF. The CDR3 nucleotides read TGTGCCAGCAGCCAACCAACAGGGGAAAACACCATATATTTT.

This clonotype has only a few counts. This chain connects TRBV20-1 to TRBJ2-6; 7 nucleotides align to TRBD2. The germline CDR1 and CDR2 sequences are DFQATT and SNEGSKA (reference sequence). With V trimmed by 4 bases and J by 1 base, 7 bases remained unmatched. The CDR3 has 16 residues. The CDR3 bases are TGCAGTGCTACCGGGCGGGAGAGGTCTGGGGCCAACGTCCTGACTTTC. Amino acid sequence: CSATGRERSGANVLTF.

This clonotype occurred many times. The chain is built from TRBV12-3 or TRBV12-4 and TRBJ1-3, with a weak D call TRBD1 (5 bases). V lost 6 bases to trimming and J lost 0 bases, with 12 bases between them. This CDR3 is built from 15 residues. Written as DNA, the CDR3 is TGTGCCAGCAGGGGGGAGGGGAACTCTGGAAACACCATATATTTT. Translated, it gives CASRGEGNSGNTIYF.

This clonotype was detected many times. The chain recombines TRBV12-3 or TRBV12-4 with TRBJ2-2, with 10 bases lining up with TRBD2. Trimming removed 3 bases from V and 2 bases from J; junction bases left unmatched: 6. This CDR3 comprises 17 residues. This CDR3 reads CASSLKLAGLNTGELFF. The CDR3 nucleotides are TGTGCCAGCAGTTTGAAACTAGCGGGACTAAACACCGGGGAGCTGTTTTTT.